A single sample is the source of the 6 T cell receptor beta chains below, sequenced in a study of blood T cell repertoires in COVID-19. Only in-frame clones appear in the TCRdb table, and some are missing; sequencing was by immunoSEQ multiplex PCR. Of approximately 230,000 clones in the sample, approximately 80% were seen once. The sequenced material came from peripheral blood. Receptors were obtained from a man of 80 years or more with acute or convalescent COVID-19.

This chain connects TRBV2 to TRBJ1-4; D uncertain. Germline V gene lookup returns CDR1 SNHLY and CDR2 FYNNEI. Trimming pared 2 bases from V and 5 bases from J, leaving 21 bases between. The CDR3 contains 18 residues. Here the CDR3 reads CASSERFGPGRVNEKLFF. CDR3 DNA sequence: TGTGCCAGCAGTGAACGATTCGGGCCGGGGAGGGTCAATGAAAAACTGTTTTTT.

The rearrangement uses TRBV5-4 and TRBJ1-2; 8 bases agree with TRBD1. The CDR3 spans 12 residues. Germline V gene lookup returns CDR1 SGHNT and CDR2 YYREEE (reference sequence). Trimming took 2 bases from V and 8 from J; bases not matched to a gene: 2. CDR3 sequence: CASSFSGGGYTF. CDR3 in DNA: TGTGCCAGCAGCTTCTCAGGGGGCGGCTACACCTTC.

This clone was counted between two and nine times. The chain carries TRBV3-1 (or the pseudogene TRBV3-2) and TRBJ1-5; TRBD1 matches 8 bases. Germline assignment: CDR1 LGHDT and CDR2 YNNKEL (reference sequence). The V segment lost 0 bases and the J segment 3 bases; nucleotides outside the gene matches: 7. The CDR3 contains 17 residues. The CDR3: CASSQDRTGTHNQPQHF. CDR3 sequence (DNA): TGTGCCAGCAGCCAAGATAGGACAGGGACTCACAATCAGCCCCAGCATTTT.

Only a few counts were recorded for this clone. This sequence joins TRBV29-1 and TRBJ2-7; TRBD2 matches at 7 bases. With V trimmed by 7 bases and J by 3 bases, 12 bases remained unmatched. Germline V gene lookup returns CDR1 SQVTM and CDR2 ANQGSEA. The CDR3 is 14 residues long. CDR3 nucleotide sequence: TGCAGCGCAGCTCTCCGGGGAGGGGTCTACGAGCAGTACTTC. It specifies CSAALRGGVYEQYF.

The chain employs TRBV25-1 and TRBJ2-7; possibly TRBD1 for D (6 bases). V lost 4 bases and J lost 2, with 12 bases in between. The CDR3 has 14 amino acids. Germline V CDR1 and CDR2: MGHDK, SYGVNS. The CDR3 sequence: CASSGATGTYEQYF. The CDR3 DNA follows: TGTGCCAGCAGTGGGGCAACAGGGACCTACGAGCAGTACTTC.

The genes are TRBV2 and TRBJ2-7; TRBD2 matches at 10 bases. The CDR3 is 15 residues long. V shed 6 bases and J 4 bases; nucleotides not matched to a gene: 9. Germline-derived CDR1 and CDR2 are SNHLY and FYNNEI. The CDR3 DNA sequence: TGTGCCAGCAGGGCCGGGACTAGCGAGGGATACGAGCAGTACTTC. Its protein is CASRAGTSEGYEQYF.